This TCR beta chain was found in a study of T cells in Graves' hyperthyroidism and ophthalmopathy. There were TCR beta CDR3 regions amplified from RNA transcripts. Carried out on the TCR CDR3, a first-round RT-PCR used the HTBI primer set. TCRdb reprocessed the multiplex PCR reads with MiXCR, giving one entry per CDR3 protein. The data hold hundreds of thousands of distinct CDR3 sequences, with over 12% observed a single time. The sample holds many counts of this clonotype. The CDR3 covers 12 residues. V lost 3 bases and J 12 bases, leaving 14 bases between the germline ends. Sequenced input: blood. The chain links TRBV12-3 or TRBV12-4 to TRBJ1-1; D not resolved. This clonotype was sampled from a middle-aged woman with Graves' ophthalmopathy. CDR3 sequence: CASSFESDQTFF. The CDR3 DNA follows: TGTGCCAGCAGTTTCGAGTCGGACCAGACTTTCTTT.